This T cell receptor beta chain was captured by sequencing in a study of T cells in Graves' hyperthyroidism and ophthalmopathy. Clinical symptoms, serum thyroxine and TRAb, thyroid ultrasound and orbital computed tomography together formed the diagnostic basis. Looked up from germline, CDR1 is SGHVS and CDR2 is FQNEAQ. The CDR3 totals 16 residues. V shed 0 bases and J 4 bases; nucleotides not matched to a gene: 6. This clonotype was seen at least ten times. Amplification yielded TCR beta CDR3 regions, with RNA transcripts as the source. HTBI primers drove first-round RT-PCR of the TCR CDR3. TCRdb redid the calling of the multiplex PCR reads with MiXCR, one entry per CDR3 protein. The profile shows about 350,000 distinct CDR3 sequences, about a sixth of them singletons.

Specimen: blood. The origin of this receptor is a woman under 40 with Graves' hyperthyroidism that later progressed to Graves' ophthalmopathy. The chain employs TRBV7-8 and TRBJ2-1, with 7 bases fitting TRBD2. The CDR3 nucleotides read TGTGCCAGCAGCTTAGCGGTCGCTAGCGGATACAATGAGCAGTTCTTC. Amino acid sequence: CASSLAVASGYNEQFF. The variable domain in full, with the rest retrieved from reference TRBV7-8 and TRBJ2-1, is GAGVSQSPRYKVAKRGQDVALRCDPISGHVSLFWYQQALGQGPEFLTYFQNEAQLDKSGLPSDRFFAERPEGSVSTLKIQRTQQEDSAVYLCASSLAVASGYNEQFFGPGTRLTVL.